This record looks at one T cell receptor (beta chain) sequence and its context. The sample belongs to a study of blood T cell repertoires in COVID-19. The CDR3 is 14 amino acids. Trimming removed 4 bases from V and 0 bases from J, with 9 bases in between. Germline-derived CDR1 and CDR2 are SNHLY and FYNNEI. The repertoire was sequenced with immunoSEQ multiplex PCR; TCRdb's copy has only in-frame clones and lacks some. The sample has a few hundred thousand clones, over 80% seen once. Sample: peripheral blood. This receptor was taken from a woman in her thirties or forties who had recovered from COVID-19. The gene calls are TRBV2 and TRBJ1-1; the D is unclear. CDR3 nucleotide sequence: TGTGCCAGCAGTGTTGCGGGGATGAACACTGAAGCTTTCTTT. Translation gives CASSVAGMNTEAFF.